The present T cell receptor beta chain was sequenced within a study of blood T cell repertoires in COVID-19. The wider study: The study drew acute and convalescent COVID-19 samples from the United States, Italy and Spain. T cells, B-cell-depleted T cells, or PBMCs supplied cDNA or gDNA.

Authors' processing steps: How many nucleated cells were present was estimated from reference gene primer amplification. The method was immunoSEQ multiplex PCR; TCRdb's version includes in-frame clones alone and lacks a portion of them. The DNA was the basis for D and trimming; V, J and clone size are from that table. In the table there are some 100,000 clones, 83% of which are singletons. This clone was found a few times. The CDR3 has 13 residues. V lost 4 bases, J lost 0 bases, and 6 bases lay in between. CDR1 is MDHEN and CDR2 is SYDVKM in the germline V gene. Material: peripheral blood. This clonotype was obtained from a woman in her sixties or seventies with acute or convalescent COVID-19. The gene calls are TRBV28 and TRBJ2-5; D might be TRBD1 (5 bases). The CDR3 DNA is TGTGCCAGCAGTTCACAGGACCAAGAGACCCAGTACTTC. Amino acid sequence: CASSSQDQETQYF.